This T cell receptor beta chain was captured by sequencing in a study of shared clonotypes between healthy human individuals. Study overall: Plates per donor: three CD4 naive, three CD4 memory, two CD8 naive, one CD8 memory.

A remark on this clone: Its antigen remains unidentified.

Terminally differentiated effector memory CD45RA+ cells were left out of the naive CD8 fraction, which was CD45RO-negative and positively selected for CCR7. Profiling relied on immunoSEQ multiplex PCR, and the TCRdb table lists in-frame clones only, not all of them. Among roughly 2,000,000 clones, about 95% were seen once, and the ten largest hold 1% to 1.5%. Findings of the study overall: Around 5.3% of naive CD4 clonotypes were shared across a few donors.

The CDR3 totals 13 residues. Germline V gene sequence: CDR1 LGHNA, CDR2 YNFKEQ. V dropped 11 bases and J dropped 5; count of bases not matched to a gene: 11. V gene TRBV4-2 combines with J gene TRBJ1-1; TRBD1 matches at 7 bases. Sequencing was done on a sample of naive CD8+ T cells sorted from blood. The sequence was collected from a young man in good health. The CDR3 coding sequence is TGTGCCTCGGGGACAGAGGGAAGTACTGAAGCTTTCTTT. Its protein product is CASGTEGSTEAFF.